These 9 T cell receptor beta chains originate from one sample sequenced in a study of blood T cell repertoires in COVID-19. Assay: immunoSEQ multiplex PCR; the TCRdb copy retains only in-frame clones and omits some. The sample holds 52,000 or so clones; around 86% are singletons and the top ten take about 2.7%. The sample was peripheral blood. The receptor set was obtained from a man aged 80 or over with acute or convalescent COVID-19.

The table lists this clone with a few counts. J is TRBJ1-2 and V is TRBV10-2; 7 nucleotides align to TRBD1. This CDR3 region has 14 residues. CDR1 is WSHSY and CDR2 is SAAADI in the germline V gene. The V and J ends lost 3 bases and 5 bases, in that order; junction bases with no gene match: 6. The CDR3 bases are TGCGCCAGCAGTGACCAGGGGGAAGGTTATGGCTACACCTTC. Amino acid sequence: CASSDQGEGYGYTF.

The CDR3 DNA reads TGTGCCAGCAGCTTCGGGCAGGGGAATGAAAAACTGTTTTTT. Its protein is CASSFGQGNEKLFF. The chain recombines TRBV5-6 with TRBJ1-4; a possible D gene is TRBD1 (6 bases). V was cut by 2 bases and J by 5 bases, with 10 bases left in between. CDR1 and CDR2 (germline): SGHDT, YYEEEE. The CDR3 has 14 residues.

The gene calls are TRBV7-6 and TRBJ1-3; 7 bases align to TRBD1. The CDR3 consists of 16 residues. Trimming took 5 bases from V and 2 from J; bases not matched to a gene: 9. Germline V lookup: CDR1 SGHVS, CDR2 FNYEAQ. The CDR3 is CASSTYRGMPGNTIYF. CDR3 sequence (DNA): TGTGCCAGCAGCACATACAGGGGAATGCCTGGAAACACCATATATTTT.

This clone was recorded only once. The chain uses TRBV18 and TRBJ1-3; D gene ambiguous. The germline V gene has CDR1 KGHSH and CDR2 LQKENI. There are 15 residues in the CDR3. V lost 7 bases and J 2 bases, leaving 15 bases between the germline ends. The chain's CDR3 is CASCPLQDTGNTIYF. CDR3 nucleotides: TGTGCCAGCTGTCCCTTGCAGGATACTGGAAACACCATATATTTT.

This clone has only a few counts. This chain links TRBV7-9 with TRBJ1-2, with 7 bases lining up with TRBD1. After removal of 10 bases from V and 6 bases from J, the junction contained 8 bases not matched to a gene. The CDR3 extends over 12 amino acids. The germline V gene encodes CDR1 SEHNR and CDR2 FQNEAQ (reference sequence). This CDR3 is CAIRRDRDGYTF. DNA for the CDR3: TGTGCCATACGACGAGACAGGGATGGCTACACCTTC.

The chain is built from TRBV18 and TRBJ1-3; D unresolved. Trimming stripped 4 bases from V and 0 bases from J, with 13 bases between. CDR1 and CDR2 from the germline V gene are KGHSH and LQKENI. This CDR3 has 16 amino acids. CDR3 in amino acids: CASSLREGSSGNTIYF. In DNA, the CDR3 is TGTGCCAGCTCACTTAGAGAGGGCTCCTCTGGAAACACCATATATTTT.

This chain uses TRBV5-1 with TRBJ2-7; a possible D gene is TRBD1 (5 bases). Germline V CDR1 and CDR2: SGHRS, YFSETQ. Trimming cost V 2 bases and J 2 bases, with 11 bases left between them. The CDR3 consists of 14 residues. The chain's CDR3 is CASSFGSTAYEQYF. DNA for the CDR3: TGCGCCAGCAGCTTCGGATCGACAGCCTACGAGCAGTACTTC.

This sequence joins TRBV2 and TRBJ1-2; possibly TRBD1 for D (5 bases). The V and J ends lost 7 bases and 8 bases respectively, with 14 bases between them. Germline CDR1 reads SNHLY; CDR2 reads FYNNEI. This CDR3 is built from 12 residues. The CDR3 coding sequence is TGTGCCAGCACGTTAGGGGACTTCGGCTACACCTTC. It translates to CASTLGDFGYTF. The variable domain in full, completed from reference TRBV2 and TRBJ1-2, reads EPEVTQTPSHQVTQMGQEVILRCVPISNHLYFYWYRQILGQKVEFLVSFYNNEISEKSEIFDDQFSVERPDGSNFTLKIRSTKLEDSAMYFCASTLGDFGYTFGSGTRLTVV.

This clone was recorded only once. A junction boundary mismatches the germline segment, possibly from a read error. This rearrangement joins TRBV3-1 (or the pseudogene TRBV3-2) to TRBJ2-5; TRBD2 matches 10 bases. Germline lookup yields CDR1 LGHDT and CDR2 YNNKEL (reference sequence). CDR3 length: 13 amino acids. The CDR3 here is CASSQVRASGGHF. Written as DNA, the CDR3 is TGTGCCAGCAGCCAAGTGAGGGCTAGCGGGGGCCACTTC.